The 4 T cell receptor beta chains presented below share a single source sample, sequenced in a study of cytotoxic CD8 clonotypes in ibrutinib-treated CLL. Measured with immunoSEQ multiplex PCR; TCRdb has only the in-frame clones, and not every one. In the table there are roughly 170,000 clones, under 85% of which are singletons. The sample in question was PBMCs, obtained after 24 months of ibrutinib treatment. All receptors come from a human donor with chronic lymphocytic leukemia.

This clone has more than one count but fewer than ten. The V and J genes are TRBV7-3 and TRBJ1-5; D call uncertain. CDR3 length equals 15 residues. The germline gives CDR1 SGHTA, CDR2 FQGTGA. V lost 5 bases and J lost 5, with 16 bases in between. In DNA form, the CDR3 reads TGTGCCAGCAGCCGCCCCCCCACGGCGGATCAGCCCCAGCATTTT. Amino acid sequence: CASSRPPTADQPQHF.

The table lists this clone with a few counts. The V gene is TRBV2, the J gene TRBJ1-4, with a weak D call TRBD1 (5 bases). Trimming removed 6 bases from V and 0 bases from J, with 11 bases in between. The V gene's germline CDR1 is SNHLY and CDR2 FYNNEI. This CDR3 comprises 15 residues. As DNA, the CDR3 is TGTGCCAGCAGGGTAGACAGCGCAACTAATGAAAAACTGTTTTTT. Translation: CASRVDSATNEKLFF. Drawing the rest from reference TRBV2 and TRBJ1-4, the complete variable domain is EPEVTQTPSHQVTQMGQEVILRCVPISNHLYFYWYRQILGQKVEFLVSFYNNEISEKSEIFDDQFSVERPDGSNFTLKIRSTKLEDSAMYFCASRVDSATNEKLFFGSGTQLSVL.

The chain couples TRBV7-6 to TRBJ1-2; unclear D gene. This CDR3 comprises 15 residues. Germline loops: CDR1 SGHVS, CDR2 FNYEAQ. The V and J ends lost 0 bases and 4 bases respectively, with 12 bases between them. The CDR3 loop is CASSLAGAGPYGYTF. The CDR3 nucleotides read TGTGCCAGCAGCTTAGCAGGCGCCGGCCCCTATGGCTACACCTTC.

J is TRBJ2-3 and V is TRBV5-1, with 10 bases identical to TRBD2. Germline loops: CDR1 SGHRS, CDR2 YFSETQ. CDR3 size: 15 residues. Trimming cost V 4 bases and J 5 bases; bases outside gene matches: 7. The CDR3 nucleotides read TGCGCCAGCAGCCTATTAGCGGGAGGTCAAGATACGCAGTATTTT. Its translation: CASSLLAGGQDTQYF. Full variable domain (rest looked up from reference TRBV5-1 and TRBJ2-3): KAGVTQTPRYLIKTRGQQVTLSCSPISGHRSVSWYQQTPGQGLQFLFEYFSETQRNKGNFPGRFSGRQFSNSRSEMNVSTLELGDSALYLCASSLLAGGQDTQYFGPGTRLTVL.